A single sample is the source of the 15 T cell receptor beta chains below, sequenced in a study of blood T cells in healthy people across ages. The use of a sample-barcoded 5' primer and a J-beta primer mix characterized a second PCR of roughly 6 to 11 cycles. TCRdb reanalysed the 5' RACE reads using MiXCR and keeps one entry per CDR3 protein. The repertoire includes 380,000 or so distinct CDR3 sequences, 52% of them detected once, and over 40% sits in the top ten. The sequencing sample was made of blood. The origin of the receptors is a man between 60 and 70 years old in good health.

The rearrangement uses TRBV27 and TRBJ2-7, with D perhaps TRBD2 (6 bases). This CDR3 contains 15 residues. The V gene's germline CDR1 is MNHEY and CDR2 SMNVEV (reference sequence). The V and J ends lost 1 base and 7 bases respectively, with 17 bases between them. Written as DNA, the CDR3 is TGTGCCAGCAGTTTATTAAATAGCGCCGGAGGGGAGCAGTACTTC. It is translated as CASSLLNSAGGEQYF.

Only a few counts were recorded for this clonotype. The chain couples TRBV28 to TRBJ2-5; possibly TRBD1 or TRBD2 for D (5 bases each). Germline V gene sequence: CDR1 MDHEN, CDR2 SYDVKM. The CDR3 runs to 15 residues. V was clipped by 5 bases and J by 4 bases, with 17 bases between them. This CDR3 reads CASSPQLNGAETQYF. The CDR3 DNA sequence: TGTGCCAGCAGTCCCCAGTTGAACGGGGCAGAGACCCAGTACTTC.

This clonotype was counted once. V usage is TRBV30 and J usage is TRBJ2-1; D is possibly TRBD1 or TRBD2 (6 bases each). CDR1 is GTSNPN, CDR2 SVGIG, per germline (reference sequence). The CDR3 loop spans 13 amino acids. Trimming stripped 3 bases from V and 2 bases from J, with 8 bases between. The CDR3 spells CAWRGGPYNEQFF. The CDR3 DNA follows: TGTGCCTGGAGGGGGGGCCCCTACAATGAGCAGTTCTTC.

This chain connects TRBV24-1 to TRBJ1-5; unclear D gene. The germline V gene encodes CDR1 KGHDR and CDR2 SFDVKD. V was cut by 5 bases and J by 1 base, with 8 bases left in between. The CDR3 length is 14 residues. The CDR3 DNA reads TGTGCCACCAGTGTGGCGGGGAGCAATCAGCCCCAGCATTTT. As protein: CATSVAGSNQPQHF.

The V call is TRBV19, the J call TRBJ2-1, with 8 bases lining up with TRBD1. The V gene's germline CDR1 is LNHDA and CDR2 SQIVND (reference sequence). The J segment lost 7 bases and the V segment lost 3 bases, leaving 5 bases of the junction unmatched. This CDR3 comprises 14 residues. CDR3 in amino acids: CASSMGQGANEQFF. The CDR3 DNA reads TGTGCCAGTAGTATGGGGCAGGGGGCGAATGAGCAGTTCTTC. Filled out from reference TRBV19 and TRBJ2-1, the complete variable domain reads DGGITQSPKYLFRKEGQNVTLSCEQNLNHDAMYWYRQDPGQGLRLIYYSQIVNDFQKGDIAEGYSVSREKKESFPLTVTSAQKNPTAFYLCASSMGQGANEQFFGPGTRLTVL.

The genes are TRBV20-1 and TRBJ2-1; unclear D gene. Germline V CDR1 and CDR2: DFQATT, SNEGSKA (reference sequence). The CDR3 has 12 amino acids. With 5 bases removed from V and 6 bases from J, the gap between germline ends came to 11 bases. CDR3 bases: TGCAGTGCTCCCGTGGACCGCAATGAGCAGTTCTTC. Residues: CSAPVDRNEQFF.

This clonotype showed up just a few times. The V call is TRBV29-1, the J call TRBJ2-1; perhaps D is TRBD1 or TRBD2 (5 bases each). The length of the CDR3 is 12 residues. Looked up from germline, CDR1 is SQVTM and CDR2 is ANQGSEA. Trimming took 7 bases from V and 10 from J, leaving 17 bases between them. CDR3 bases: TGCAGCGCCGATTCCGGGACCCCAGAGCAGTTCTTC. Translating gives CSADSGTPEQFF.

For this clonotype: A much larger clonotype is one base distant, so this may be a read error. J is TRBJ2-1 and V is TRBV25-1, with 7 bases fitting TRBD2. V lost 4 bases to trimming and J lost 4 bases; unmatched junction nucleotides: 10. CDR1 and CDR2 from the germline V gene are MGHDK and SYGVNS. The CDR3 consists of 16 residues. For the CDR3, the DNA is TGTGCCAGCAGTGCTCTAGCGGAGGGCAGTTACAATGAGCAGTTCTTC. It translates to CASSALAEGSYNEQFF.

V is TRBV20-1 and J is TRBJ2-4; possible D gene TRBD1, 5 bases. The J call may be faulty, since TRBJ2-5 better matches the DNA end. The CDR3 covers 13 residues. The germline V gene encodes CDR1 DFQATT and CDR2 SNEGSKA (reference sequence). CDR3 protein: CSARDTGQETQYF. The CDR3 bases are TGCAGTGCTAGAGATACAGGACAAGAGACCCAGTACTTC.

This clonotype was detected only once. This chain joins TRBV3-1 and TRBJ2-5; TRBD1 matches at 7 bases. V shed 0 bases and J 1 base; nucleotides not matched to a gene: 2. This CDR3 is built from 15 residues. Germline V gene data show CDR1 as LGHDT and CDR2 as YNNKEL (reference sequence). This chain's CDR3 is CASSQEGDSQETQYF. The CDR3 DNA reads as TGTGCCAGCAGCCAAGAGGGGGACAGCCAAGAGACCCAGTACTTC.

This chain uses TRBV3-1 with TRBJ2-2; 15 bases are shared with TRBD2. The germline CDR1 and CDR2 sequences are LGHDT and YNNKEL (reference sequence). V lost 4 bases, J lost 7 bases, and 13 bases stayed unmatched. This CDR3 has 19 amino acids. The CDR3 here is CASSPGTSGGPGLVGELFF. The CDR3 DNA reads TGTGCCAGCAGCCCCGGGACTAGCGGGGGGCCGGGTTTAGTCGGGGAGCTGTTTTTT.

This sequence joins TRBV28 and TRBJ2-5; D is possibly TRBD1 or TRBD2 (5 bases each). CDR1 MDHEN and CDR2 SYDVKM come from the germline V gene. V lost 1 base and J 4 bases, leaving 13 bases between the germline ends. This CDR3 has 15 amino acids. In DNA, the CDR3 is TGTGCCAGCAGTTTATCCTCCGGGACCGGAGAGACCCAGTACTTC. Translation: CASSLSSGTGETQYF.

The rearrangement joins TRBV7-2 to TRBJ2-5; D possibly matches TRBD1 or TRBD2 (5 bases each). There are 14 residues in the CDR3. V lost 3 bases and J 3 bases, leaving 11 bases between the germline ends. In germline, CDR1 is SGHTA, CDR2 FQGNSA. In nucleotides, the CDR3 is TGTGCCAGCAGCTTGGGACGCCTGAAAGAGACCCAGTACTTC. As protein: CASSLGRLKETQYF.

The V and J genes are TRBV7-9 and TRBJ1-2; 11 bases agree with TRBD1. Germline CDR1 SEHNR, CDR2 FQNEAQ (reference sequence). V was pared by 3 bases and J by 6 bases, with 3 bases of the junction left unmatched. The CDR3 spans 14 residues. The CDR3 reads CASSLGQGENGYTF. DNA for the CDR3: TGTGCCAGCAGCTTGGGACAGGGGGAAAATGGCTACACCTTC.

The V call is TRBV5-1, the J call TRBJ2-3, with 12 bases aligning to TRBD2. Germline CDR1 is SGHRS and CDR2 is YFSETQ. The CDR3 sequence is 15 residues long. V was pared by 0 bases and J by 7 bases, with 3 bases of the junction left unmatched. In DNA form, the CDR3 reads TGCGCCAGCAGCTTGGCCGGGACTAGCGGGTATACGCAGTATTTT. This translates into CASSLAGTSGYTQYF.